These 29 T cell receptor beta chains originate from one sample sequenced in a study of naive and memory T cell subsets (dated by TCRdb to the late 2010s). The library came from UMI-ligation and nested PCR. Sequencing used an Illumina MiSeq. The beta constant-region primer consisted of an equimolar mixture of two oligonucleotides that together covered TRBC1 and TRBC2. Starting from the raw public reads, TCRdb applied fastp trimming at Q25, assembled clones with MiXCR and retained in-frame beta chains. Under each unique CDR3 protein, matching rows form one entry showing the most common genes and DNA. The sample contains 130,000 to 150,000 distinct CDR3 sequences, approximately 15% of them found a single time. The ten largest make up about 0.13% of the sample. The sequenced sample consisted of naive CD4+ T cells from blood. The cell subset or site label corresponds to: naive T cells, CD45RA high CD27+. Source of these receptors: a human donor in good health.

The gene calls are TRBV15 and TRBJ1-4; D possibly corresponds to TRBD1 (5 bases). CDR1 LNHNV and CDR2 YYDKDF come from the germline V gene (reference sequence). CDR3 size: 16 residues. Trimming shortened V by 0 bases and J by 2 bases, and 10 bases separated the two germline ends. The CDR3 DNA follows: TGTGCCACCAGCAGAGACGGGGGGTTGACTAATGAAAAACTGTTTTTT. Its translation: CATSRDGGLTNEKLFF.

This clonotype was detected only a few times. This chain links TRBV20-1 with TRBJ2-4; 10 nucleotides agree with TRBD1. V lost 3 bases and J lost 1; bases outside the gene matches: 3. This CDR3 has 15 residues. Germline CDR1 reads DFQATT; CDR2 reads SNEGSKA (reference sequence). The CDR3 DNA is TGCAGTGCTAGGGGACAGGGGATTGCCAAAAACATTCAGTACTTC. Its protein is CSARGQGIAKNIQYF.

Regarding this clonotype: The junction shows a germline mismatch at one end, possibly a read error. The chain couples TRBV5-1 to TRBJ2-7, with D perhaps matching TRBD1 or TRBD2 (5 bases each). This CDR3 region has 14 residues. CDR1 is SGHRS and CDR2 is YFSETQ in the germline V gene. This CDR3 is CASGLATGLGEQYF. CDR3 in DNA: TGCGCCAGCGGCTTGGCCACAGGACTTGGCGAGCAGTACTTC.

This clonotype was picked up many times. The rearrangement joins TRBV11-2 to TRBJ2-1, with no clear D. The CDR3 is 16 residues long. Germline CDR1 SGHAT, CDR2 FQNNGV. Trimming took 2 bases from V and 0 from J, leaving 11 bases between them. The CDR3 nucleotides are TGTGCCAGCAGCTTATTGCGGTCCCGCTCCTACAATGAGCAGTTCTTC. It translates to CASSLLRSRSYNEQFF.

The chain recombines TRBV20-1 with TRBJ2-1; 10 bases line up with TRBD2. The CDR3 runs to 15 residues. Trimming took 0 bases from V and 7 from J; bases not matched to a gene: 6. Germline V gene data show CDR1 as DFQATT and CDR2 as SNEGSKA (reference sequence). DNA for the CDR3: TGCAGTGCTAGAGATTCTAGCGGGAGTAGGAATGAGCAGTTCTTC. It encodes CSARDSSGSRNEQFF.

Ten or more counts support this clonotype. The chain is built from TRBV12-3 or TRBV12-4 and TRBJ2-1, with 11 bases lining up with TRBD2. The ends lost 5 bases at V and 7 bases at J; junction bases unmatched: 10. The CDR3 has 16 amino acids. The DNA for the CDR3 is TGTGCCAGCAGTCCATCTAGCGGGAGGTTGAGTAATGAGCAGTTCTTC. Amino acid sequence: CASSPSSGRLSNEQFF.

The chain uses TRBV6-5 and TRBJ2-2, with D perhaps matching TRBD1 or TRBD2 (5 bases each). The CDR3 is 16 residues long. The V gene lost 0 bases and the J gene lost 2 bases, with 10 bases spanning the gap. CDR1 is MNHEY and CDR2 is SVGAGI in the germline V gene. CDR3 DNA sequence: TGTGCCAGCAGTTACTCGATGTGGGACAACACCGGGGAGCTGTTTTTT. It codes for CASSYSMWDNTGELFF.

This clonotype was picked up a small number of times. This chain joins TRBV3-1 and TRBJ2-2; D could derive from TRBD1 or TRBD2 (5 bases each). This CDR3 region has 17 residues. Trimming shortened V by 3 bases and J by 1 base, and 15 bases separated the two germline ends. Germline assignment: CDR1 LGHDT and CDR2 YNNKEL (reference sequence). The chain's CDR3 is CASSHDPPGLNTGELFF. The DNA for the CDR3 is TGTGCCAGCAGCCACGACCCTCCGGGGCTGAACACCGGGGAGCTGTTTTTT.

The chain is built from TRBV29-1 and TRBJ1-1; a weak D match, TRBD1 (5 bases). Germline-derived CDR1 and CDR2 are SQVTM and ANQGSEA. V was trimmed by 7 bases and J by 4 bases, leaving 19 bases between them. This CDR3 is built from 14 residues. The CDR3 bases are TGCAGCGCTGGGGGACTCCGGACGGGCACTGAAGCTTTCTTT. This sequence encodes CSAGGLRTGTEAFF.

Only a few counts were recorded for this clonotype. The V call is TRBV28, the J call TRBJ2-1; possible D gene TRBD2, 6 bases. V lost 5 bases and J lost 6, with 14 bases in between. The CDR3 covers 14 residues. Germline CDR1 and CDR2: MDHEN and SYDVKM. CDR3 sequence: CASSNPGGSNEQFF. The CDR3 region has the DNA TGTGCCAGCAGTAACCCTGGAGGGTCCAATGAGCAGTTCTTC.

The gene calls are TRBV29-1 and TRBJ2-1; 10 bases match TRBD2. This CDR3 spans 16 amino acids. Per the germline V gene, CDR1 is SQVTM and CDR2 is ANQGSEA. J was trimmed by 2 bases and V by 4 bases; bases with no gene match: 8. Here the CDR3 DNA reads TGCAGCGTTGGCAGCGGGAGGGGGGGTACCTACAATGAGCAGTTCTTC. Translating it yields CSVGSGRGGTYNEQFF.

This clonotype was observed a handful of times. The chain employs TRBV29-1 and TRBJ2-7; TRBD2 agrees at 8 bases. Trimming cost V 4 bases and J 2 bases; bases outside gene matches: 4. Germline assignment: CDR1 SQVTM and CDR2 ANQGSEA. CDR3 length equals 13 residues. The CDR3 is CSVGIAGTYEQYF. CDR3 coding DNA: TGCAGCGTTGGTATAGCGGGAACCTACGAGCAGTACTTC.

The chain couples TRBV12-3 or TRBV12-4 to TRBJ1-1; D remains unclear. Trimming took 10 bases from V and 2 from J, leaving 17 bases between them. The CDR3 covers 14 residues. CDR3 coding DNA: TGTGCCACTCGGTCGGTTGAATTTAACACTGAAGCTTTCTTT. It translates to CATRSVEFNTEAFF.

This clonotype was recorded a few times. The rearrangement links TRBV20-1 to TRBJ2-7; D possibly matches TRBD1 or TRBD2 (6 bases each). Trimming cost V 0 bases and J 3 bases, with 12 bases left between them. Per germline, CDR1 DFQATT and CDR2 SNEGSKA (reference sequence). This CDR3 comprises 14 residues. The CDR3 region has the DNA TGCAGTGCTAGAGATGGGGGGCCCATCTACGAGCAGTACTTC. It translates to CSARDGGPIYEQYF.

The J gene is TRBJ2-7, the V gene TRBV20-1; no reliable D call. CDR1 DFQATT and CDR2 SNEGSKA come from the germline V gene (reference sequence). CDR3 length equals 11 residues. The V and J ends lost 3 bases and 3 bases respectively, with 6 bases between them. The DNA for the CDR3 is TGCAGTGCTAGGGAATACTACGAGCAGTACTTC. It yields the protein CSAREYYEQYF.

A few counts support this clonotype. The rearrangement links TRBV6-5 to TRBJ2-1; 14 bases fit TRBD2. CDR3 length equals 17 residues. V gave up 5 bases and J gave up 4 bases; unmatched junction bases: 7. CDR1 MNHEY and CDR2 SVGAGI come from the germline V gene. DNA of the CDR3: TGTGCCAGCAGTCAGGGACTAGCGGGAGTAATTTACAATGAGCAGTTCTTC. This translates into CASSQGLAGVIYNEQFF.

This clonotype has more than one count but fewer than ten. The CDR3 DNA sequence: TGTGCCAGCAGCTTTGGTGGGAGTAGGGGTACCGGGGAGCTGTTTTTT. As protein: CASSFGGSRGTGELFF. The chain employs TRBV7-3 and TRBJ2-2; the D call may be TRBD1 or TRBD2 (5 bases each). CDR1 and CDR2 from the germline V gene are SGHTA and FQGTGA. This CDR3 comprises 16 residues. The V gene lost 3 bases and the J gene lost 5 bases, with 16 bases spanning the gap.

V and J are TRBV5-1 and TRBJ2-1, with 7 positions matching TRBD2. The V gene's germline CDR1 is SGHRS and CDR2 YFSETQ. CDR3 length: 16 amino acids. The junction had 9 bases not matched to a gene; V was cut back by 4 bases and J by 2 bases. The CDR3 loop is CASSTRLAATYNEQFF. The CDR3 region has the DNA TGCGCCAGCAGCACCCGACTAGCAGCCACCTACAATGAGCAGTTCTTC.

The chain employs TRBV7-2 and TRBJ1-1, with 7 bases fitting TRBD1. Germline CDR1 is SGHTA and CDR2 is FQGNSA. The CDR3 has 16 amino acids. Losses at the gene ends were 2 bases for V and 5 bases for J; bases not matched to a gene: 11. The CDR3 loop reads CASSLWLKGARTEAFF. The CDR3 nucleotides read TGTGCCAGCAGCTTATGGCTTAAGGGGGCTCGAACTGAAGCTTTCTTT. Looking up the rest from reference TRBV7-2 and TRBJ1-1 gives the full variable domain: GAGVSQSPSNKVTEKGKDVELRCDPISGHTALYWYRQSLGQGLEFLIYFQGNSAPDKSGLPSDRFSAERTGGSVSTLTIQRTQQEDSAVYLCASSLWLKGARTEAFFGQGTRLTVV.

The chain is built from TRBV6-6 and TRBJ1-4, with D maybe TRBD1 (6 bases). Trimming took 7 bases from V and 7 from J, leaving 16 bases between them. The CDR3 extends over 14 amino acids. In germline, CDR1 is MNHNY, CDR2 SVGAGI (reference sequence). CDR3 nucleotide sequence: TGTGCCAGCAACTACAGGGAAGGGTTTGAAAAACTGTTTTTT. Its protein product is CASNYREGFEKLFF.

This clonotype was observed a few times. This sequence joins TRBV7-2 and TRBJ2-4; 9 nucleotides agree with TRBD1. V lost 6 bases and J lost 7; bases outside the gene matches: 10. This CDR3 has 15 residues. Germline lookup yields CDR1 SGHTA and CDR2 FQGNSA. CDR3 sequence (DNA): TGTGCCAGCAGGGCCAGCGGACAGGGGAGGAACATTCAGTACTTC. This encodes CASRASGQGRNIQYF.

This clonotype was recorded at least ten times. V is TRBV18 and J is TRBJ2-7; D is perhaps TRBD1 or TRBD2 (5 bases each). This CDR3 is built from 13 residues. Germline CDR1 is KGHSH and CDR2 is LQKENI. Trimming stripped 3 bases from V and 0 bases from J, with 6 bases between. CDR3 sequence: CASSPGVSYEQYF. The CDR3 region has the DNA TGTGCCAGCTCACCGGGGGTCTCCTACGAGCAGTACTTC.

This clonotype was counted between two and nine times. This rearrangement joins TRBV12-3 or TRBV12-4 to TRBJ2-2; D unresolved. The V end was cut by 7 bases, the J end by 6 bases, with 12 bases between. This CDR3 region has 13 residues. The CDR3 DNA reads as TGTGCCAGCACCCTCGGGTTAGCCGGGGAGCTGTTTTTT. Its protein product is CASTLGLAGELFF.

The table lists this clonotype with a count of one. This may be a read error: a much more frequent sequence differs by one nucleotide. V is TRBV7-8 and J is TRBJ2-5; D uncertain. Between the trimmed V and J ends, which lost 2 bases and 2 bases, there was a span of 6 bases. The CDR3 loop spans 13 amino acids. The germline V gene has CDR1 SGHVS and CDR2 FQNEAQ. CDR3 coding DNA: TGTGCCAGCAGCTTAAGGGTTCAAGAGACCCAGTACTTC. Translating it yields CASSLRVQETQYF.

This clonotype came up many times. V is TRBV20-1 and J is TRBJ2-7; the D is unclear. Germline V CDR1 and CDR2: DFQATT, SNEGSKA (reference sequence). V lost 1 base and J 7 bases, leaving 14 bases between the germline ends. The CDR3 extends over 13 amino acids. CDR3 DNA sequence: TGCAGTGCTAGAGGCCCTAGTGGTAGGGAGCAGTACTTC. The encoded protein is CSARGPSGREQYF.

This rearrangement joins TRBV28 to TRBJ2-7, with D tentatively TRBD1 (6 bases). Trimming shortened V by 2 bases and J by 7 bases, and 9 bases separated the two germline ends. Germline V lookup: CDR1 MDHEN, CDR2 SYDVKM. CDR3 size: 12 residues. The CDR3 loop reads CASSLPGTEQYF. The CDR3 DNA reads as TGTGCCAGCAGTTTACCGGGGACAGAGCAGTACTTC.

This clonotype was picked up a small number of times. The chain uses TRBV4-2 and TRBJ1-2; a weak D match, TRBD1 (5 bases). Germline V gene data show CDR1 as LGHNA and CDR2 as YNFKEQ. Trimming stripped 0 bases from V and 4 bases from J, with 15 bases between. The CDR3 has 16 amino acids. The CDR3 DNA reads as TGTGCCAGCAGCCAAGATCTCCAGCAGGGTGGCTATGGCTACACCTTC. Translation gives CASSQDLQQGGYGYTF.

This clonotype showed up many times. V is TRBV4-1 and J is TRBJ2-7; maybe TRBD2 (5 bases). Germline values: CDR1 MGHRA, CDR2 YSYEKL. The V end lost 4 bases, the J end lost 3 bases, and 16 bases lay between the germline ends. The CDR3 loop spans 15 amino acids. CDR3 nucleotides: TGCGCCAGCAGCCTTGCTCAAGAGGAGGTCTACGAGCAGTACTTC. Residues: CASSLAQEEVYEQYF.

The rearrangement joins TRBV18 to TRBJ1-4; D call uncertain. Germline CDR1 and CDR2: KGHSH and LQKENI. CDR3 size: 15 residues. Trimming took 5 bases from V and 0 from J, leaving 10 bases between them. The CDR3 coding sequence is TGTGCCAGCTCAAGCCGGGATCCAACTAATGAAAAACTGTTTTTT. This gives the protein CASSSRDPTNEKLFF. The full variable domain, its missing parts supplied by reference TRBV18 and TRBJ1-4, is NAGVMQNPRHLVRRRGQEARLRCSPMKGHSHVYWYRQLPEEGLKFMVYLQKENIIDESGMPKERFSAEFPKEGPSILRIQQVVRGDSAAYFCASSSRDPTNEKLFFGSGTQLSVL.